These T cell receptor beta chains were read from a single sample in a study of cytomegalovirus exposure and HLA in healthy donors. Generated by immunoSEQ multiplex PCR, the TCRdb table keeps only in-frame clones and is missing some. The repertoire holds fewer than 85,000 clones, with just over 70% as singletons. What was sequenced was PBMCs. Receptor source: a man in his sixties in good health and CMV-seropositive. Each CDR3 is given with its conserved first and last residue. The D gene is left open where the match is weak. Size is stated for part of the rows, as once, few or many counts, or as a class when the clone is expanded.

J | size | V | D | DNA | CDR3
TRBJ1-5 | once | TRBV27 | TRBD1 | TGTGCCAGCAGTTCTCCCGGGACAGGCAATCAGCCCCAGCATTTT | CASSSPGTGNQPQHF
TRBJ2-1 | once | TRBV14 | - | TGTGCCAGCAGCACTGAGATCAGGCTCCCCTCCTACAATGAGCAGTTCTTC | CASSTEIRLPSYNEQFF
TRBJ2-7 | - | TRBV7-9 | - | TGTGCCAGCAGCTTAGTGAGTTACGAGCAGTACTTC | CASSLVSYEQYF
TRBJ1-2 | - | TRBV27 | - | TGTGCCAGCAGTCGTTTAACAGGATTCTATGGCTACACCTTC | CASSRLTGFYGYTF
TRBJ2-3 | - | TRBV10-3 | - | TGTGCCATCAGTGACAGGGAAGATACGCAGTATTTT | CAISDREDTQYF
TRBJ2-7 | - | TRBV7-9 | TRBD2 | TGTTCCAGCAGCTTTGGCGGGGGGCCCGTTGAGCAGTACTTC | CSSSFGGGPVEQYF
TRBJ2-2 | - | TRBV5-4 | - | TGTGCCAGCAGCTTAGGCGGGGCGAACACCGGGGAGCTGTTTTTT | CASSLGGANTGELFF
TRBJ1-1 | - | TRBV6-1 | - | TGTGCCAGCAGTCCCCGGGGAGCAAGGACTGAAGCTTTCTTT | CASSPRGARTEAFF
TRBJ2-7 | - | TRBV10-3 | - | TGTGCCATCAGTGAAGGCCAGGGGCTTACCTACGAGCAGTACTTC | CAISEGQGLTYEQYF
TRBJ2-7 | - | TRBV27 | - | TGTGCCAGCAGTCCCATCGGGACTGCTCCGGGCTACGAGCAGTACTTC | CASSPIGTAPGYEQYF
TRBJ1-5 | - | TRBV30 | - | TGTGCCTGGGGGCCCTCCCGTTTCTCAGATCAGCCCCAGCATTTT | CAWGPSRFSDQPQHF
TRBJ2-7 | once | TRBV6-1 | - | TGTGCCAGCAGTGAAGAGACAGTAATTACCTACGAGCAGTACTTC | CASSEETVITYEQYF
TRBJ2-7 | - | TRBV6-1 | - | TGTGCCAGCAGTGAAGTCGACAGTAGCTCCTACGAGCAGTACTTC | CASSEVDSSSYEQYF
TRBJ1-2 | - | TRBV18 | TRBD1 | TGTGCCAGCTCACCAGCCATATCCGGACAGGGGAGATCCGAACCGGGGATGGGCTACACCTTC | CASSPAISGQGRSEPGMGYTF
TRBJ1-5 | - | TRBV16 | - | TGTGCCAGCAAGGGGGGGCCGAACAATCAGCCCCAGCATTTT | CASKGGPNNQPQHF
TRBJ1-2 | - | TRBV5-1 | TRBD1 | TGCGCCAGCAGCCTGGTACCCGGGACAGACTATGGCTACACCTTC | CASSLVPGTDYGYTF
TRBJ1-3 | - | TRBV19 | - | TGTGCCAGTAGTATTGGGTCGGGGGGCACCGCTGGAAACACCATATATTTT | CASSIGSGGTAGNTIYF